The entry that follows covers one T cell receptor beta chain sequence. The data belong to a study of blood T cells in healthy people across ages. The V end was cut by 5 bases, the J end by 2 bases, with 15 bases between. CDR3 length equals 15 residues. CDR1 SGHTA and CDR2 FQGNSA come from the germline V gene. A sample-barcoded 5' primer and a J-beta primer mix were used in a second PCR of about 6 to 11 cycles. TCRdb itself ran the 5' RACE reads through MiXCR, one entry per CDR3 protein. The table has roughly 1.4 million distinct CDR3 sequences, 45% to 70% seen once; the top ten hold more than 6%. The origin of this receptor is a man between 18 and 29 years old in good health. Sequenced input: blood. V and J are TRBV7-2 and TRBJ2-5; D uncertain. CDR3 coding DNA: TGTGCCAGCAGCCCGTACGGCGAGGTTCAAGAGACCCAGTACTTC. This codes for CASSPYGEVQETQYF. Based on the CDR3 plus reference TRBV7-2 and TRBJ2-5, the full variable domain is GAGVSQSPSNKVTEKGKDVELRCDPISGHTALYWYRQSLGQGLEFLIYFQGNSAPDKSGLPSDRFSAERTGGSVSTLTIQRTQQEDSAVYLCASSPYGEVQETQYFGPGTRLLVL.